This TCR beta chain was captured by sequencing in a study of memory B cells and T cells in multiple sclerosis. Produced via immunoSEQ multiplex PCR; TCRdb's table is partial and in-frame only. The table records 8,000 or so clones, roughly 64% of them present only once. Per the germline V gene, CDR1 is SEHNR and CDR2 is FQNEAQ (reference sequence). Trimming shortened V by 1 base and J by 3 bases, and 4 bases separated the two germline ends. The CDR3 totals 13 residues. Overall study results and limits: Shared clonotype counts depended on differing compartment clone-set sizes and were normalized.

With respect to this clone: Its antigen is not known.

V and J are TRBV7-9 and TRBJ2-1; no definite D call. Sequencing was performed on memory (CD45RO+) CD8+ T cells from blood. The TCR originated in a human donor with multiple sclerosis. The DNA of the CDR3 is TGTGCCAGCAGCTTAGACAGCTACAATGAGCAGTTCTTC. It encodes CASSLDSYNEQFF.